This is a list of T cell receptor beta chains from one sample in a study of a mutant IDH1 vaccine in newly diagnosed glioma. For these TCRs, the target antigens are not known. Some clones are missing from TCRdb's copy, which holds only in-frame ones; the method was immunoSEQ multiplex PCR. The profile covers approximately 43,000 clones, with 85% to 90% appearing a single time and approximately 1.6% taken by the ten largest. Material: PBMCs, obtained from a glioma patient whose treatment included an IDH1 peptide vaccine. The receptors originated from a man aged 40-50 years with glioma. The CDR3 runs from the conserved cysteine through the conserved F or W. A D gene is named only where the DNA matches it firmly. The listing skips clone size in some rows; elsewhere it reads once, few, many or a size class.

abundance,v_gene,j_gene,d_gene,CDR3nt,CDR3aa
once,TRBV19,TRBJ1-6,.,TGTGCCAGTAGTATAACAGGGCCTAATAATTCACCCCTCCACTTT,CASSITGPNNSPLHF
.,TRBV5-6,TRBJ2-1,.,TGTGCCAGCAGCTTGCGGGGGCCAGATGAGCAGTTCTTC,CASSLRGPDEQFF
.,TRBV7-9,TRBJ1-1,.,TGTGCCAGCACCCTCCCTGGTAACACTGAAGCTTTCTTT,CASTLPGNTEAFF
.,TRBV10-3,TRBJ1-3,TRBD1,TGTGCCATCAGGGGACAGGGGTCTGGAAACACCATATATTTT,CAIRGQGSGNTIYF
.,TRBV5-4,TRBJ2-2,.,TGTGCCAGCAGCCGCGGGACATCGAACACCGGGGAGCTGTTTTTT,CASSRGTSNTGELFF
.,TRBV5-1,TRBJ1-3,.,TGCGCCAGCAGCTTGCTCAAGGAGCCTGGAAACACCATATATTTT,CASSLLKEPGNTIYF
few,TRBV6-5,TRBJ1-1,TRBD1,TGTGCCAGCAGTTACTCTCCCAGGGGGGTTGGTGAAGCTTTCTTT,CASSYSPRGVGEAFF
.,TRBV4-1,TRBJ2-1,TRBD2,TGCGCCAGCAGCCAAGGTGGACTAGCCTACAATGAGCAGTTCTTC,CASSQGGLAYNEQFF
.,TRBV27,TRBJ2-1,TRBD2,TGTGCCAGCAGTTTAGGTACTAGCGGGAGAAATGAGCAGTTCTTC,CASSLGTSGRNEQFF
.,TRBV28,TRBJ1-2,.,TGTGCCAGCAGAACGAGGGACCGATACTATGGCTACACCTTC,CASRTRDRYYGYTF
.,TRBV6-6,TRBJ2-7,TRBD1,TGTGCCAGCAGTTACAGAGGGACAGGGACCTACGAGCAGTACTTC,CASSYRGTGTYEQYF
.,TRBV2,TRBJ1-2,.,TGTGCCAGCAGTTTGATTGCGGGGTCGGGCTACACCTTC,CASSLIAGSGYTF
once,TRBV19,TRBJ1-5,TRBD1,TGTGCCAGTAGTATAGCCCGGGACAGAAACAATCAGCCCCAGCATTTT,CASSIARDRNNQPQHF
.,TRBV10-1,TRBJ1-5,TRBD1,TGCGCCAGCAGTGAGTCGTATCGGGTAGGGACAGGGCCACTACAAAGTAATTTT,CASSESYRVGTGPLQSNF
.,TRBV14,TRBJ1-1,.,TGTGCCAGCAGCCAAACAGTGTGGATCGACACTGAAGCTTTCTTT,CASSQTVWIDTEAFF